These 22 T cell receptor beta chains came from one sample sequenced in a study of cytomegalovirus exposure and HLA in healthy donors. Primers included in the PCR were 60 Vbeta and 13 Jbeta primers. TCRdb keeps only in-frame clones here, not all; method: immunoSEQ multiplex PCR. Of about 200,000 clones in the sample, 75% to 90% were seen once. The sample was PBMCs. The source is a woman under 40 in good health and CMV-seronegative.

The CDR3 nucleotides are TGTGCCAGTAGTTCACAGGGAGATCAGCCCCAGCATTTT. Translated, it gives CASSSQGDQPQHF. The genes are TRBV19 and TRBJ1-5, with a tentative D call TRBD1 (6 bases). CDR1 is LNHDA and CDR2 is SQIVND in the germline V gene (reference sequence). V shed 5 bases and J shed 5 bases, with 10 bases lying between them. The length of the CDR3 is 13 residues.

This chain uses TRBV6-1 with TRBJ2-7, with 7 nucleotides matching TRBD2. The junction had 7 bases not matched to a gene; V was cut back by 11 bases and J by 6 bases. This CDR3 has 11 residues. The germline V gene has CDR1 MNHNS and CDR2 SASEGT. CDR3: CALQGGTEQYF. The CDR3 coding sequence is TGTGCCTTGCAGGGAGGGACCGAGCAGTACTTC.

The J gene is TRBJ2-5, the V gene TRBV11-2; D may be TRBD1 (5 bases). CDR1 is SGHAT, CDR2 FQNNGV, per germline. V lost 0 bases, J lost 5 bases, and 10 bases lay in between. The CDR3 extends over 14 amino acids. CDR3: CASSLDVAGETQYF. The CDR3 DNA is TGTGCCAGCAGCTTAGATGTGGCAGGGGAGACCCAGTACTTC. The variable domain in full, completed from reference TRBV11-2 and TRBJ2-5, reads EAGVAQSPRYKIIEKRQSVAFWCNPISGHATLYWYQQILGQGPKLLIQFQNNGVVDDSQLPKDRFSAERLKGVDSTLKIQPAKLEDSAVYLCASSLDVAGETQYFGPGTRLLVL.

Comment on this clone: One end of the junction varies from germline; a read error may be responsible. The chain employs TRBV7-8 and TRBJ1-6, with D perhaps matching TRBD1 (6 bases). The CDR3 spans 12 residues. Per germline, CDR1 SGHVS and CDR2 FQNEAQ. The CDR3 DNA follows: TGTGCCAGCAGCTTAGCGGGGGGGCCTAGGAACTTT. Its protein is CASSLAGGPRNF.

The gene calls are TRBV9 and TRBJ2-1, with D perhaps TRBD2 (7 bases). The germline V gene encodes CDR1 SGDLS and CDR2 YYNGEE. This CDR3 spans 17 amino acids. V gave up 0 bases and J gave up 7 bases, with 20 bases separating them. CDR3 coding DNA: TGTGCCAGCAGCGTAGCGGCCGGTGGCAGGGGAGGGAATGAGCAGTTCTTC. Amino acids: CASSVAAGGRGGNEQFF.

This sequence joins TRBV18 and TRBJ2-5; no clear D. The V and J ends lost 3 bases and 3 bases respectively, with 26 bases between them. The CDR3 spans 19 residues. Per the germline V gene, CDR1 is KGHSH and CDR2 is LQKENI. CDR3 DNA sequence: TGTGCCAGCTCACCCTCAGACAACTTCCTGCGAAACGCAAAAGAGACCCAGTACTTC. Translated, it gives CASSPSDNFLRNAKETQYF.

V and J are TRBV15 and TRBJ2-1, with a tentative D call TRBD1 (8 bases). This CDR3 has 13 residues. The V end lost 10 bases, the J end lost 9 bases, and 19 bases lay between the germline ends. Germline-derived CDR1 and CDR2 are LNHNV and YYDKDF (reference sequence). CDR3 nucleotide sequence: TGTGCCAAGGGAGGGCAGGGGGCTTTTGAGCAGTTCTTC. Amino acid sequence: CAKGGQGAFEQFF.

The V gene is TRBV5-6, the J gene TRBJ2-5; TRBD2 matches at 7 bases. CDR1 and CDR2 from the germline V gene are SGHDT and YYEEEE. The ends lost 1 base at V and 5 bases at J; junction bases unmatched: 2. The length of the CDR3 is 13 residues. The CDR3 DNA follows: TGTGCCAGCAGCTTGAAGGGAGGGGAGACCCAGTACTTC. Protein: CASSLKGGETQYF.

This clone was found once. CDR3 loop: CASSVSSEDRVTQYF. CDR3 bases: TGTGCCAGCAGCGTTAGCTCCGAGGACAGGGTAACCCAGTACTTC. The chain combines TRBV9 with TRBJ2-5, with TRBD1 matching over 8 bases. The CDR3 length is 15 residues. J was trimmed by 8 bases and V by 2 bases; bases with no gene match: 11. Germline-derived CDR1 and CDR2 are SGDLS and YYNGEE.

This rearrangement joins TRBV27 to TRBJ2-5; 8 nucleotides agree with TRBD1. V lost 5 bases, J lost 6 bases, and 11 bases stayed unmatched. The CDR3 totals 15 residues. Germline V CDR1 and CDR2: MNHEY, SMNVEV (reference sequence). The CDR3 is CASSPAGTGGKTQYF. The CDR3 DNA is TGTGCCAGCAGTCCGGCCGGGACAGGAGGGAAGACCCAGTACTTC.

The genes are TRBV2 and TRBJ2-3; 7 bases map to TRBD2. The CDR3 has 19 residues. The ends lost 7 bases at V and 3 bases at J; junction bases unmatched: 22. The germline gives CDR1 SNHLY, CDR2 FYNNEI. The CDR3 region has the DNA TGTGCCAGCACCAAGCAACAAGTTGCGGCGGGAGAAGGGACAGATACGCAGTATTTT. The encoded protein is CASTKQQVAAGEGTDTQYF.

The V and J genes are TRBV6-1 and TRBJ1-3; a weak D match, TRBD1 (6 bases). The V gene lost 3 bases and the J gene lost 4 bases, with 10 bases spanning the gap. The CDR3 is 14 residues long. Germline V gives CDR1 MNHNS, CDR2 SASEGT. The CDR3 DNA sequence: TGTGCCAGCAGTGATAGGGACAAAGGAAACACCATATATTTT. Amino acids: CASSDRDKGNTIYF.

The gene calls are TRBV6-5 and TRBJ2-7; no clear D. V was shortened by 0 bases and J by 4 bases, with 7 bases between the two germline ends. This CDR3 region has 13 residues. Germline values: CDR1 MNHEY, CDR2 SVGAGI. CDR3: CASSYSESYEQYF. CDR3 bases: TGTGCCAGCAGTTACTCAGAGAGTTACGAGCAGTACTTC.

The CDR3 DNA reads TGTGCCAGCAGCTTAGCCTGGACAGGGTTAAGGACTGAAGCTTTCTTT. This encodes CASSLAWTGLRTEAFF. This sequence joins TRBV7-8 and TRBJ1-1, with 8 bases that match TRBD1. Germline trimming cut 0 bases from V and 5 bases from J; bases unmatched to any gene: 8. The CDR3 has 16 amino acids. Germline V gene sequence: CDR1 SGHVS, CDR2 FQNEAQ.

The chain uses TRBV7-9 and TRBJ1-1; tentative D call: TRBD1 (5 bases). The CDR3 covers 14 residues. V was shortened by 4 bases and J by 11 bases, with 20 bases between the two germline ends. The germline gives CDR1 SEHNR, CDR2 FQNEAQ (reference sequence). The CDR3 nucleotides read TGTGCCAGCAGCTCGTACGATAGGGGCTGGTGGGCTTTCTTT. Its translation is CASSSYDRGWWAFF.

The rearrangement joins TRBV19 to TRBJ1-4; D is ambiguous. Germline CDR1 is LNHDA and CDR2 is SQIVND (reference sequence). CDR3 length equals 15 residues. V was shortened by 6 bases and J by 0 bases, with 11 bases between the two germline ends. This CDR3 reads CASSPISSTNEKLFF. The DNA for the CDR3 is TGTGCCAGTAGCCCGATTAGCTCAACTAATGAAAAACTGTTTTTT.

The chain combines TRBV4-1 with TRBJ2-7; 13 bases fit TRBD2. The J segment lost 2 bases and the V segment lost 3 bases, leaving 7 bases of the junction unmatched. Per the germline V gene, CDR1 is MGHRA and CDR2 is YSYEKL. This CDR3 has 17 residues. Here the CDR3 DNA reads TGCGCCAGCAGCCAGCCCGGGACTAGCGGGGAAGCCTACGAGCAGTACTTC. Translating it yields CASSQPGTSGEAYEQYF.

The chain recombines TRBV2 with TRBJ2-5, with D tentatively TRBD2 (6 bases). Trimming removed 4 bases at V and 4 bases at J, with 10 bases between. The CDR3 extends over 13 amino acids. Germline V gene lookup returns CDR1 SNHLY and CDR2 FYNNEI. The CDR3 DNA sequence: TGTGCCAGCAGTGGGAGGGGAGGAGAGACCCAGTACTTC. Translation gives CASSGRGGETQYF.

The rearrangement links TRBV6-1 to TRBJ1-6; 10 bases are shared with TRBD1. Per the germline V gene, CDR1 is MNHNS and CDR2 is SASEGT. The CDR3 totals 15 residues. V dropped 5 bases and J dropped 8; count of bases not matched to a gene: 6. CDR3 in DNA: TGTGCCAGCAGTCCCCCGGGACAGGGGCATTCACCCCTCCACTTT. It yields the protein CASSPPGQGHSPLHF.

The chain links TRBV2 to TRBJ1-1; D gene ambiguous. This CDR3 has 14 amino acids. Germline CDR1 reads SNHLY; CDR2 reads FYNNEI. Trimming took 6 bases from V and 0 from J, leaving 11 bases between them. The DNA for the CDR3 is TGTGCCAGCAGCGAGGGCCGAATGAACACTGAAGCTTTCTTT. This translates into CASSEGRMNTEAFF.

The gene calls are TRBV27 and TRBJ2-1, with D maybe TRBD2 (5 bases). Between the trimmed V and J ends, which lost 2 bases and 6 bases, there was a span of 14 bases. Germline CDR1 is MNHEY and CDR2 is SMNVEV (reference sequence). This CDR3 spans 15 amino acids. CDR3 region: CASSLREGLGNEQFF. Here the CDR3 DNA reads TGTGCCAGCAGTTTACGAGAGGGCCTAGGCAATGAGCAGTTCTTC.

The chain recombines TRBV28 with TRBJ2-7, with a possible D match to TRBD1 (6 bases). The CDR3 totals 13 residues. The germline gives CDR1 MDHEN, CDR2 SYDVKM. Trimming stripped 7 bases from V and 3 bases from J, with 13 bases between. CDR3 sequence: CASISTGSYEQYF. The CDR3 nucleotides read TGTGCCAGCATTTCAACAGGGAGCTACGAGCAGTACTTC.